This T cell receptor beta chain was sequenced during a study of response to subunit inactivated influenza vaccine. Study-wide findings and caveats: After each seasonal influenza vaccination, few new T cells are recruited, the authors suggested.

In its sample, this clonotype was seen a few times. Its antigen is not known. No conserved phenylalanine or tryptophan ends this CDR3, so it is likely a read error. This CDR3 region has 13 residues. V was clipped by 2 bases and J by 7 bases, with 8 bases between them. The germline CDR1 and CDR2 sequences are MDHEN and SYDVKM. TCRdb passed the RT-PCR reads through MiXCR, listing each CDR3 protein once. The repertoire includes approximately 500,000 distinct CDR3 sequences, approximately 22% of them detected once, and 2.8% sits in the top ten. The data were also submitted as part of a second study, on T cells expressing NK-cell markers. According to that study: UMI-tagged 5'RACE template switching yielded the TCR beta cDNA. Cells sorted as CD3+CD56+NKG2C+, CD3+CD56+NKG2C- and CD3+CD56-NKG2C+ T cells supplied the TCR beta repertoires. Sequenced donors, eight in total, included seven who were HCMV-seropositive and one who was seronegative. Whether expanded NKG2C+ T cell clones recognized HCMV stayed uncertain.

The sequence was collected from a man aged 50 or older who received an inactivated influenza vaccine. The chain links TRBV28 to TRBJ1-4; TRBD1 is a possible D gene (5 bases). The sample in question was CD4+ T cells sorted from PBMCs, obtained 11 to 12 days after vaccination. CDR3 coding DNA: TGTGCCAGCAGTTTAGCAACAGGTGAAAAACTGTTTTCT. It specifies CASSLATGEKLFS.